This TCR beta chain was found in a study of T cells in Graves' hyperthyroidism and ophthalmopathy (dated by TCRdb to between 2018 and 2020). About the investigation overall: Peripheral blood samples were taken at the time of initial diagnosis, prior to any treatment. To identify distinguishing TCR V-J signatures, a discovery cohort of 100 or so patients was used, comprising 40 to 45 with Graves' ophthalmopathy and approximately 58 with stable Graves' hyperthyroidism. Prospective prediction of ophthalmopathy was tested in an independent validation cohort consisting of 18 hyperthyroidism patients and around 16 patients who later progressed to ophthalmopathy. The 85 to 100 discovery patients were divided at random into training and test sets in a 7:3 ratio. In six Graves' hyperthyroidism patients, the study also compared T-cell repertoires from thyroid tissue with T-cell repertoires from blood. After sampling, hyperthyroidism patients received methimazole starting at 30 mg daily, and ophthalmopathy patients received high-dose intravenous methylprednisolone. The paper reports TCR Vbeta CDR3 sequencing of roughly 140 peripheral blood samples: under 45 ophthalmopathy, about 75 hyperthyroidism and around 17 progressor patients. The paper as a whole reports these results and caveats: Most expanded thyroid clonotypes (frequency above 0.001) were also detected in blood, suggesting blood repertoires may reflect thyroid immune responses. Ophthalmopathy was separated from stable hyperthyroidism by a 13 V-J signature model, with roughly 88% sensitivity and approximately 81% specificity obtained in cross-validation and 80%/75% obtained in testing. Sample size was not statistically predetermined, and investigators were not blinded to group allocation. In validation, progression to ophthalmopathy was predicted by the model with 70.59% sensitivity and around 76% specificity, a median of roughly six months before onset.

Stable Graves' hyperthyroidism was defined as no progression to ophthalmopathy during 18 months of follow-up. Hyperthyroidism patients were aged 18 to 65 years and newly diagnosed, with disease duration of less than 2 months. Exclusion was applied to patients with uncontrolled infections, other autoimmune diseases, pregnancy or lactation. Diagnoses were based on clinical symptoms, serum thyroxine and TRAb, thyroid ultrasound and orbital computed tomography. PBMCs were separated from about 10 ml of fresh peripheral blood using Ficoll-Paque density gradient centrifugation. Total RNA was extracted using Trizol reagent, and RNA quality was assessed on an Agilent 2100 Bioanalyzer. Amplification of TCR beta CDR3 regions was carried out from RNA transcripts. For the first round of RT-PCR on the TCR CDR3, the HTBI primer set was used together with the Qiagen OneStep RT-PCR kit. Libraries were constructed in a second round of multiplex PCR, after which size selection and purification were performed. The libraries were sequenced on an Illumina HiSeq2000 using paired-end 100 bp reads. The authors processed their data as follows. SOAPnuke was used to process the raw data, throwing out any read that contained adapters or uncalled bases, had a mean Phred below 15, or lacked an exact constant-primer or identifier match. High-quality paired reads were merged with COPE v1.2.5, and unique nucleotide sequences were defined as clonotypes. MiTCR v1.1 was used to align the clonotypes against IMGT TRBV, TRBD and TRBJ reference segments. The analysis included only V-J combinations with a frequency above 0.0001, which together covered 99% to 99.2% of the repertoires. A TCS score was defined as the ratio between F50 (clonal expansion) and ExV (chaos), using BLOSUM62-based TCRdist between CDR3 peptides within each V-J. Welch's t-statistics and random forest reduced 514 V-J features to 13, which were used in a naive Bayes classifier (R e1071). The public reads were reprocessed in TCRdb via fastp at Q25 and MiXCR, keeping in-frame beta chains. Merged by CDR3 protein, the rows form single entries marked with the most common genes and DNA. Here the V and J calls rest on TCRdb's processing, not on the authors' analysis. This sample holds approximately 400,000 distinct CDR3 sequences; about a sixth were observed only once. In total, the top ten clones hold less than 15% of the sample.

The germline V end is reduced by 7 bases and the J end by 4 bases; junction bases left unmatched: 9. From cysteine to phenylalanine, the CDR3 is 15 amino acids long. Of the read, only the CDR3 DNA is kept; its 45 bases are in frame from base 1. CDR1 SNHLY and CDR2 FYNNEI were looked up in the germline V gene. Of note for this clonotype: Its antigen target is currently unknown. No base quality values were provided; no much bigger clone lies one nucleotide off.

The rearranged chain carries TRBV2 and TRBJ2-3, and TRBD2 matches 9 of the central bases. The receptor's source is a woman younger than 35 with Graves' hyperthyroidism. Sequencing was carried out using blood. The CDR3 reads CASTLAGVGSDTQYF. The DNA sequence follows: TGTGCCAGCACCTTAGCGGGAGTAGGCTCAGATACGCAGTATTTT.